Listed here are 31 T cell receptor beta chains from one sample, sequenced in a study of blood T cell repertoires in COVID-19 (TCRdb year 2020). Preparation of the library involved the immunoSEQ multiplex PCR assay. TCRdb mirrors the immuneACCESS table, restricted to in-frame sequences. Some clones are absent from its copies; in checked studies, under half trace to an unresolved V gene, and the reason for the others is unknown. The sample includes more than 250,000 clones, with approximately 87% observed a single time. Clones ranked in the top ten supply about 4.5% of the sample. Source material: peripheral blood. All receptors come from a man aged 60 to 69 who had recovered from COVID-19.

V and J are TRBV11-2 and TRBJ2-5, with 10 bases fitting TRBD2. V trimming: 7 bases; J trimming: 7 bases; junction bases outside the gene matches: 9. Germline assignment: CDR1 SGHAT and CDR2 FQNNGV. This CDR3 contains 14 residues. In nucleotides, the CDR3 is TGTGCCAGCACCCTAAGCGGGGGGGCGGGGACCCAGTACTTC. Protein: CASTLSGGAGTQYF. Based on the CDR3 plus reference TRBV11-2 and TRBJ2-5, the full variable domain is EAGVAQSPRYKIIEKRQSVAFWCNPISGHATLYWYQQILGQGPKLLIQFQNNGVVDDSQLPKDRFSAERLKGVDSTLKIQPAKLEDSAVYLCASTLSGGAGTQYFGPGTRLLVL.

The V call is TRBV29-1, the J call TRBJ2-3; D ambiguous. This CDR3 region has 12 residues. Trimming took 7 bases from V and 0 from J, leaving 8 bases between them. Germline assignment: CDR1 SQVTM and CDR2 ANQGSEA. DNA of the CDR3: TGCAGCGCAACAAAAAGCACAGATACGCAGTATTTT. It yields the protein CSATKSTDTQYF.

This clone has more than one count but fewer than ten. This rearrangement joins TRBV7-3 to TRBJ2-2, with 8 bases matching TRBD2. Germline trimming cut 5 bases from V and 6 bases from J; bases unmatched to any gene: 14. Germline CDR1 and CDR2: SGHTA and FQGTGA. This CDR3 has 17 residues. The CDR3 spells CASSPLVRGGSPGELFF. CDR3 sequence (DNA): TGTGCCAGCAGCCCGCTCGTCCGGGGGGGCTCTCCCGGGGAGCTGTTTTTT.

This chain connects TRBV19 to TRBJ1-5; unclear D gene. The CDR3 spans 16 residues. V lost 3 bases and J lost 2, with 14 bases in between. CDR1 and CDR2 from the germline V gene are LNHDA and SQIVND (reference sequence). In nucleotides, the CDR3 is TGTGCCAGTAGTATGGTCTCCGCGAGCGGCAATCAGCCCCAGCATTTT. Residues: CASSMVSASGNQPQHF.

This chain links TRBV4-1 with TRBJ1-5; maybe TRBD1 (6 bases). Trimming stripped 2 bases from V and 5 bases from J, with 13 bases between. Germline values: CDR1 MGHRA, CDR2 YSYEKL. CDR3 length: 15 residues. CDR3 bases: TGCGCCAGCAGCCAAACACCATCAGGGGATCAGCCCCAGCATTTT. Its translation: CASSQTPSGDQPQHF.

This CDR3 is CASSPTSGRSSYNEQFF. DNA of the CDR3: TGTGCCAGCTCGCCGACTAGCGGGAGGAGCTCCTACAATGAGCAGTTCTTC. This chain connects TRBV18 to TRBJ2-1; TRBD2 aligns across 13 bases. Trimming removed 6 bases from V and 0 bases from J; junction bases left unmatched: 5. Germline CDR1 KGHSH, CDR2 LQKENI. This CDR3 has 17 residues.

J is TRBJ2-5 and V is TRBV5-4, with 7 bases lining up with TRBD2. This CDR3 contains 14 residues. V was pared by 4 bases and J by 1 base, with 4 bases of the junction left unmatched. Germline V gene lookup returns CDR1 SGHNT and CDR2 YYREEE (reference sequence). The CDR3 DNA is TGTGCCAGCAGCCAGCGGGACGGCCAAGAGACCCAGTACTTC. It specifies CASSQRDGQETQYF.

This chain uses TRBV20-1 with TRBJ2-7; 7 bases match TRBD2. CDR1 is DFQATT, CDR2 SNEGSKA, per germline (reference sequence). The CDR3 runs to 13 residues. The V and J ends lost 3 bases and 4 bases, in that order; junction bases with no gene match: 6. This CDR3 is CSASPSGSYEQYF. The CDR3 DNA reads TGCAGTGCTAGTCCTAGCGGCAGTTACGAGCAGTACTTC.

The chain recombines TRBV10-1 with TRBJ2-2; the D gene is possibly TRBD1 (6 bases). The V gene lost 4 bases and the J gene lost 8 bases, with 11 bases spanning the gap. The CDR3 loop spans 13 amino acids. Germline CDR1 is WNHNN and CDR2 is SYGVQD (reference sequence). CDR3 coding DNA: TGCGCCAGCAGTGGCAGGGGTCGAGGGGAGCTGTTTTTT. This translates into CASSGRGRGELFF.

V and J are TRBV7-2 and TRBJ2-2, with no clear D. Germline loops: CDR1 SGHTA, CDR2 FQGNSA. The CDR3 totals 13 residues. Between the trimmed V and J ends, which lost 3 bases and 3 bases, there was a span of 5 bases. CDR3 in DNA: TGTGCCAGCAGCTTTTCCTACACCGGGGAGCTGTTTTTT. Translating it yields CASSFSYTGELFF.

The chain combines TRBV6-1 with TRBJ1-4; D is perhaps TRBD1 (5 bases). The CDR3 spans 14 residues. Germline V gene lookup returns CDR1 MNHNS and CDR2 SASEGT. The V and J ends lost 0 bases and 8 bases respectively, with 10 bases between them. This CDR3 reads CASSEAQGYEKLFF. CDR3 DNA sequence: TGTGCCAGCAGTGAAGCGCAGGGTTACGAAAAACTGTTTTTT.

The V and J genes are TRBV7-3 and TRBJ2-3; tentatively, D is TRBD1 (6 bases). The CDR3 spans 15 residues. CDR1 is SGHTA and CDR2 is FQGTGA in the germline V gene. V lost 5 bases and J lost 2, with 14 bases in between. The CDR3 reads CASSRGGRPTDTQYF. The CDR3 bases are TGTGCCAGCAGCCGAGGGGGACGGCCCACAGATACGCAGTATTTT.

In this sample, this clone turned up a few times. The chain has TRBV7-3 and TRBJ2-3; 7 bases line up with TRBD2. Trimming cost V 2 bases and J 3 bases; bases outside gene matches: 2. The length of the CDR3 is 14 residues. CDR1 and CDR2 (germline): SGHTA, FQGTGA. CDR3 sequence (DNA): TGTGCCAGCAGCTTAGCGGGGGATACAGATACGCAGTATTTT. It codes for CASSLAGDTDTQYF.

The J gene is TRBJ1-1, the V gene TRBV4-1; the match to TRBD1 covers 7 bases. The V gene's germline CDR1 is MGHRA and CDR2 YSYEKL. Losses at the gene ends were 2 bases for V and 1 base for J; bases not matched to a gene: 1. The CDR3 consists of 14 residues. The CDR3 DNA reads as TGCGCCAGCAGCCAACAGGGGGGGAACACTGAAGCTTTCTTT. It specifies CASSQQGGNTEAFF.

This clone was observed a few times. CDR3 protein: CASRGGGNTIYF. Written as DNA, the CDR3 is TGTGCCAGCAGGGGAGGAGGAAACACCATATATTTT. The chain couples TRBV2 to TRBJ1-3; no definite D call. Germline V gives CDR1 SNHLY, CDR2 FYNNEI. The CDR3 loop spans 12 amino acids. The V and J ends lost 6 bases and 4 bases respectively, with 7 bases between them.

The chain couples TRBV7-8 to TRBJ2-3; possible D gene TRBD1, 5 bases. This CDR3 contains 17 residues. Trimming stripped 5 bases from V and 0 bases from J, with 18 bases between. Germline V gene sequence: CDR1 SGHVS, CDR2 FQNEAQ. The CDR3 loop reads CASSPRPRGESTDTQYF. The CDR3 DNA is TGTGCCAGCAGCCCTAGGCCAAGGGGCGAGAGCACAGATACGCAGTATTTT.

CDR3 coding DNA: TGTGCCAGCAGCTTAGCTATGAACACTGAAGCTTTCTTT. Translating it yields CASSLAMNTEAFF. The chain has TRBV7-8 and TRBJ1-1; D is undetermined. Trimming removed 0 bases from V and 0 bases from J, with 2 bases in between. This CDR3 region has 13 residues. Germline values: CDR1 SGHVS, CDR2 FQNEAQ.

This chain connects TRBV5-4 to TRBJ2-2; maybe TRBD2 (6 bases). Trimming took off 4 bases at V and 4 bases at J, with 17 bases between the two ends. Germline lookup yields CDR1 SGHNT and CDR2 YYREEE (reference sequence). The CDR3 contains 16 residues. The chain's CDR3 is CASSPRSPRGTGELFF. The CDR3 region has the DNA TGTGCCAGCAGCCCTCGTTCACCGCGGGGCACCGGGGAGCTGTTTTTT.

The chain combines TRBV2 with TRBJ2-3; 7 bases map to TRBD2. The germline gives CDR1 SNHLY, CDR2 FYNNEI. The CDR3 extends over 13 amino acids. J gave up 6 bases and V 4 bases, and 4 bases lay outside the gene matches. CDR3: CASSAGTTDTQYF. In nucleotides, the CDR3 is TGTGCCAGCAGTGCCGGGACTACGGATACGCAGTATTTT.

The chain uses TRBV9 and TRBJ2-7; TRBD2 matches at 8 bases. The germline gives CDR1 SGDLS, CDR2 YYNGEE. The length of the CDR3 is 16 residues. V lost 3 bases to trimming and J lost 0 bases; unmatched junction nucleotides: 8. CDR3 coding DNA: TGTGCCAGCAGCGCCCGACTAGCGACAAGCTCCTACGAGCAGTACTTC. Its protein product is CASSARLATSSYEQYF.

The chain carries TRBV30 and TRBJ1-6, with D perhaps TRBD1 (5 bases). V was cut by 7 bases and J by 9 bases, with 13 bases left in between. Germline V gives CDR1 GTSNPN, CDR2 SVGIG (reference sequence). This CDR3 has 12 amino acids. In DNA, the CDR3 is TGTGCCTCCGCCGGGGGTGGTTCACCCCTCCACTTT. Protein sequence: CASAGGGSPLHF.

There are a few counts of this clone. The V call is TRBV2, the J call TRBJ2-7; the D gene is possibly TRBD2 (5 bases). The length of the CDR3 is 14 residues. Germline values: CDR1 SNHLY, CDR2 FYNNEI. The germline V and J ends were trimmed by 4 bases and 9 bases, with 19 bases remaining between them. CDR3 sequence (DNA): TGTGCCAGCAGTGGAACAACCGGGAACATGGGGCAGTACTTC. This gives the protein CASSGTTGNMGQYF.

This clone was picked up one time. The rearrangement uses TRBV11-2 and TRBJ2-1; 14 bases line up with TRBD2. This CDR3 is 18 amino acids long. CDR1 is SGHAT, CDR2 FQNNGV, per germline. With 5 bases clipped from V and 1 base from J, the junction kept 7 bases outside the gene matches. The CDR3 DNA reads TGTGCCAGCAGCCGGACTAGCGGGGGGTCTTGGTCCTACAATGAGCAGTTCTTC. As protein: CASSRTSGGSWSYNEQFF.

The CDR3 loop reads CASAFGTGLNEKLFF. CDR3 nucleotide sequence: TGTGCCAGCGCATTTGGGACAGGACTGAATGAAAAACTGTTTTTT. This rearrangement joins TRBV7-6 to TRBJ1-4, with 8 bases matching TRBD1. The CDR3 is made up of 15 amino acids. The V gene's germline CDR1 is SGHVS and CDR2 FNYEAQ. The ends lost 8 bases at V and 5 bases at J; junction bases unmatched: 10.

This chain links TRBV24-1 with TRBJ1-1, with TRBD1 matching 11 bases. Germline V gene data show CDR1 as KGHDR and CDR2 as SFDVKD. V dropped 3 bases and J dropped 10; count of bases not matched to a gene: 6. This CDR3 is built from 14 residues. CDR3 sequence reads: CATSDHGQGAPAFF. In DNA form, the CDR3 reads TGTGCCACCAGTGATCACGGACAGGGGGCACCAGCTTTCTTT.

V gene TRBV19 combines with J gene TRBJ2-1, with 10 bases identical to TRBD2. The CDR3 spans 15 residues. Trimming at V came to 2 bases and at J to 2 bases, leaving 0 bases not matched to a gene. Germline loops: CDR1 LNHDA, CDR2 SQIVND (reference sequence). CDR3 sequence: CASSISGRAYNEQFF. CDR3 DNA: TGTGCCAGTAGTATAAGCGGGAGGGCCTACAATGAGCAGTTCTTC. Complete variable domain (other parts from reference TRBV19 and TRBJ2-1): DGGITQSPKYLFRKEGQNVTLSCEQNLNHDAMYWYRQDPGQGLRLIYYSQIVNDFQKGDIAEGYSVSREKKESFPLTVTSAQKNPTAFYLCASSISGRAYNEQFFGPGTRLTVL.

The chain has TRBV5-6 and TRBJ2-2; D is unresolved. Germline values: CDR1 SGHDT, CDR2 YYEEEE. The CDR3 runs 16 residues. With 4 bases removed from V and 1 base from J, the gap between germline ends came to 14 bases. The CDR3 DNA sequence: TGTGCCAGCAGCCCGCTCCAAACAGTGAACACCGGGGAGCTGTTTTTT. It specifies CASSPLQTVNTGELFF. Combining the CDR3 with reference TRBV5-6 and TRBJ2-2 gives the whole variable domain DAGVTQSPTHLIKTRGQQVTLRCSPKSGHDTVSWYQQALGQGPQFIFQYYEEEERQRGNFPDRFSGHQFPNYSSELNVNALLLGDSALYLCASSPLQTVNTGELFFGEGSRLTVL.

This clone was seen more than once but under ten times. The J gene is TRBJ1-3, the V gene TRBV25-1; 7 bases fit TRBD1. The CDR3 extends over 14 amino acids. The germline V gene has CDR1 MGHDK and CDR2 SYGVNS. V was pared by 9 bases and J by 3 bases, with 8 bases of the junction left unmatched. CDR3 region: CARLFQGGGNTIYF. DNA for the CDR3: TGTGCCAGACTTTTTCAGGGGGGTGGAAACACCATATATTTT. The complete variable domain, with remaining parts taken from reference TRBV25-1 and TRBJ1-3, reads EADIYQTPRYLVIGTGKKITLECSQTMGHDKMYWYQQDPGMELHLIHYSYGVNSTEKGDLSSESTVSRIRTEHFPLTLESARPSHTSQYLCARLFQGGGNTIYFGEGSWLTVV.

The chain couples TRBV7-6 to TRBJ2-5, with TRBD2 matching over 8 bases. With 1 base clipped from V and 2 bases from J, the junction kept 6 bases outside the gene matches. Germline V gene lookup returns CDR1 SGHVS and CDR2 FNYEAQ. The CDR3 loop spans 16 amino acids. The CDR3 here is CASSLGSGRVQETQYF. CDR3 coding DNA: TGTGCCAGCAGCTTAGGAAGCGGGAGAGTACAAGAGACCCAGTACTTC.

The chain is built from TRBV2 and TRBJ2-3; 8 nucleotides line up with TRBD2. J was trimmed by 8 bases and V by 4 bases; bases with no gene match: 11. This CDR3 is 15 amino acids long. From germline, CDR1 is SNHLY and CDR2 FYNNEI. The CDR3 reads CASSVGGLAGPTQYF. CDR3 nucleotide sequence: TGTGCCAGCAGTGTGGGGGGGTTAGCGGGGCCTACGCAGTATTTT.

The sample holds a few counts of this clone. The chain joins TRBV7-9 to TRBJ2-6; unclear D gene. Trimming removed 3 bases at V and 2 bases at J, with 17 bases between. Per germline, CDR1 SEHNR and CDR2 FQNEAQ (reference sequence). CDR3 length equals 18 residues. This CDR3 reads CASSLKRVPGPGANVLTF. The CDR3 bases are TGTGCCAGCAGCTTGAAGAGAGTCCCAGGTCCTGGGGCCAACGTCCTGACTTTC.